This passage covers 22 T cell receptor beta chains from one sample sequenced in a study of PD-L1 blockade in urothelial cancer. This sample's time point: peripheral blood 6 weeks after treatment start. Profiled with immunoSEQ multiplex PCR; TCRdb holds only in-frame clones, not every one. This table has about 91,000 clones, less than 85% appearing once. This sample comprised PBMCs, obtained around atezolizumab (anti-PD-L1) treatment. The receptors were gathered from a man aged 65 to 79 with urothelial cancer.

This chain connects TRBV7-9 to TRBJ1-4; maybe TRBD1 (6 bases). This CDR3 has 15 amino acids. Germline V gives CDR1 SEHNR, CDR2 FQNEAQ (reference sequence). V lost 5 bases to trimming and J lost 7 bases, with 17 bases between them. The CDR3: CASSISGAGGEKLFF. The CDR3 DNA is TGTGCCAGCAGCATATCAGGGGCGGGAGGTGAAAAACTGTTTTTT.

The CDR3 DNA sequence: TGTGCCAGCAGCTGGAAACAGGGGGCTAGGACCGGGGAGCTGTTTTTT. Amino acids: CASSWKQGARTGELFF. The chain couples TRBV5-4 to TRBJ2-2, with 9 bases identical to TRBD1. CDR1 SGHNT and CDR2 YYREEE come from the germline V gene (reference sequence). Unmatched junction bases numbered 8, after V lost 3 bases and J lost 5 bases. The CDR3 contains 16 residues.

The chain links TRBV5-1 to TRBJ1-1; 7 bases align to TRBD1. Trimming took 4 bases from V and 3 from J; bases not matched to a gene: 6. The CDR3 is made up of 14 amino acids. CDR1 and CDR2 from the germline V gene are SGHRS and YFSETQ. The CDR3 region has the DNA TGCGCCAGCAGCCGTCAGGGGGAGGACACTGAAGCTTTCTTT. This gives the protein CASSRQGEDTEAFF. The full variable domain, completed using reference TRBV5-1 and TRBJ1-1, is KAGVTQTPRYLIKTRGQQVTLSCSPISGHRSVSWYQQTPGQGLQFLFEYFSETQRNKGNFPGRFSGRQFSNSRSEMNVSTLELGDSALYLCASSRQGEDTEAFFGQGTRLTVV.

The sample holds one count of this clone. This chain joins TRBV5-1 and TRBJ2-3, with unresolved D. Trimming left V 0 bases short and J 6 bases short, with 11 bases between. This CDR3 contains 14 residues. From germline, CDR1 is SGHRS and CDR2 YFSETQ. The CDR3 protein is CASSLASPEDTQYF. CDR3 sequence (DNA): TGCGCCAGCAGCTTGGCCTCCCCTGAGGATACGCAGTATTTT.

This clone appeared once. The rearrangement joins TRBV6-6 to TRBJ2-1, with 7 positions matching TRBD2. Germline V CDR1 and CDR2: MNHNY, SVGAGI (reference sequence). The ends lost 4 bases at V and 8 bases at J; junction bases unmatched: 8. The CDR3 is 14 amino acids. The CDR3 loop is CASSFGGSLYEQFF. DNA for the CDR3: TGTGCCAGCAGTTTTGGCGGGAGTTTGTATGAGCAGTTCTTC.

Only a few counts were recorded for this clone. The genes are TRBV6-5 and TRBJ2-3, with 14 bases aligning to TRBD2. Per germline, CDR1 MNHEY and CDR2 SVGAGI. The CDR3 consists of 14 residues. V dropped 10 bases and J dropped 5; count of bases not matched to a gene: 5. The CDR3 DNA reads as TGTGCCACGACGGGACTAGCGGGGGAAGATACGCAGTATTTT. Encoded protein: CATTGLAGEDTQYF.

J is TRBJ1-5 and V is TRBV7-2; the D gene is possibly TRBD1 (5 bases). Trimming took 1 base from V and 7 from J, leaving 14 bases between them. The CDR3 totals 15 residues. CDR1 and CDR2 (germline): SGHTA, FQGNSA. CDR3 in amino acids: CASSLGGGSGQPQHF. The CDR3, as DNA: TGTGCCAGCAGCTTAGGGGGGGGGAGTGGACAGCCCCAGCATTTT.

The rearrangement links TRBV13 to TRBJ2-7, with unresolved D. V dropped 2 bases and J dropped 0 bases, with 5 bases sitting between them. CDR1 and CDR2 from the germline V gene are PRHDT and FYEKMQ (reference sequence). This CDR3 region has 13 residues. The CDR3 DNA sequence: TGTGCCAGCAGCTTATTATCCTCCTACGAGCAGTACTTC. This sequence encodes CASSLLSSYEQYF.

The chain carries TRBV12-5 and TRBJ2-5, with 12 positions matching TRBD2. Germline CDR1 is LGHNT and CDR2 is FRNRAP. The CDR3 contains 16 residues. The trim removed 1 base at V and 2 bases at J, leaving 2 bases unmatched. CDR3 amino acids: CASGLGLAGEQETQYF. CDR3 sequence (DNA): TGTGCTAGTGGTTTGGGACTAGCGGGGGAGCAAGAGACCCAGTACTTC.

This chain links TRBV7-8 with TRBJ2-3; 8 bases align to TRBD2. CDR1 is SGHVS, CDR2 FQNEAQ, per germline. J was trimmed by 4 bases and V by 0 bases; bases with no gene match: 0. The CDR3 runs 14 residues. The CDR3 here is CASSLARGADTQYF. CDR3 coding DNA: TGTGCCAGCAGCTTAGCGCGGGGGGCAGATACGCAGTATTTT.

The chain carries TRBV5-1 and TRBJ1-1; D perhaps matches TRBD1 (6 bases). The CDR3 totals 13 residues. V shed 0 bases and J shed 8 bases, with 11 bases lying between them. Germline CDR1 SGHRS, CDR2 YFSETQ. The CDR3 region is CASSLGTVAEAFF. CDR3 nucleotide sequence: TGCGCCAGCAGCTTGGGGACAGTGGCCGAAGCTTTCTTT.

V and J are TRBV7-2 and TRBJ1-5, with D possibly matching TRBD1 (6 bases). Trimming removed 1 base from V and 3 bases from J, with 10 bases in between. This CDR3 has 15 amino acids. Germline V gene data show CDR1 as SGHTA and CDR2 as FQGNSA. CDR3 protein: CASSLVTGYNQPQHF. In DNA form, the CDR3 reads TGTGCCAGCAGCTTAGTTACAGGGTACAATCAGCCCCAGCATTTT.

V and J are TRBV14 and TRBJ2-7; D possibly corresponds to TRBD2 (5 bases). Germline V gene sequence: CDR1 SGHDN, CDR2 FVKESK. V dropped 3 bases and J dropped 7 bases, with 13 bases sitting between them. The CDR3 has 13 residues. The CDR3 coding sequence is TGTGCCAGCAGCCAGAGGCTAGCCGGGGAGCAGTACTTC. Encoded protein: CASSQRLAGEQYF.

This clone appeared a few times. The DNA for the CDR3 is TGTGCCAGCAGTTACTCGGGGGGGGACACTGAAGCTTTCTTT. The encoded protein is CASSYSGGDTEAFF. The rearrangement joins TRBV6-5 to TRBJ1-1; D may be TRBD1 (5 bases). Germline CDR1 MNHEY, CDR2 SVGAGI. This CDR3 has 14 residues. V lost 0 bases and J 3 bases, leaving 8 bases between the germline ends.

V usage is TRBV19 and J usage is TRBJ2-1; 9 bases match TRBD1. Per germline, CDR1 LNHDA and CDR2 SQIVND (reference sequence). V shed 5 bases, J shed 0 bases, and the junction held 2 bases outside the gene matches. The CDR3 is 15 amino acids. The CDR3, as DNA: TGTGCCAGTAGTCCGGACAGGGGCTCCTACAATGAGCAGTTCTTC. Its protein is CASSPDRGSYNEQFF.

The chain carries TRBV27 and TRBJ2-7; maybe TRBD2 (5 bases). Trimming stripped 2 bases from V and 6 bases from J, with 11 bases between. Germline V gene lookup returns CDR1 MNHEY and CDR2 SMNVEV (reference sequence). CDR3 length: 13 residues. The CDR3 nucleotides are TGTGCCAGCAGTTTAAACTCCCGGGGCGAGCAGTACTTC. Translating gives CASSLNSRGEQYF.

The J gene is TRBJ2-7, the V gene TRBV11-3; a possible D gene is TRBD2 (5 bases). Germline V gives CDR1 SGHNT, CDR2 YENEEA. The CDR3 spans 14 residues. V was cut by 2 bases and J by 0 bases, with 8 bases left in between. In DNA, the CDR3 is TGTGCCAGCAGCTTAAGAGGACTCTCCTACGAGCAGTACTTC. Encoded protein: CASSLRGLSYEQYF.

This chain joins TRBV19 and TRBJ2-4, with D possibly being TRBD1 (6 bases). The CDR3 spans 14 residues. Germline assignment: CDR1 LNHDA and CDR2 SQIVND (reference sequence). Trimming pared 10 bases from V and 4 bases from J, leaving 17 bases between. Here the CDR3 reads CATRITGNKNIQYF. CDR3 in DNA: TGTGCCACCAGGATTACAGGGAATAAAAACATTCAGTACTTC.

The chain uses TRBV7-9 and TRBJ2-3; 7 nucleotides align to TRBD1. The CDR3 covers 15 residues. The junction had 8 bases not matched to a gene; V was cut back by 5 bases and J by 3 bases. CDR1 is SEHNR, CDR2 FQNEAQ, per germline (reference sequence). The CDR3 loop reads CASSQGGVKTDTQYF. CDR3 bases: TGTGCCAGCAGCCAAGGGGGCGTAAAGACAGATACGCAGTATTTT.

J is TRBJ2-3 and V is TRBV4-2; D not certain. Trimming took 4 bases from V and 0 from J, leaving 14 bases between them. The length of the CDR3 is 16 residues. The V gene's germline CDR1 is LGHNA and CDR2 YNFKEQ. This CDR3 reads CASSLPDGRSTDTQYF. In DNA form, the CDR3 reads TGTGCCAGCAGCCTTCCCGATGGGCGTAGCACAGATACGCAGTATTTT.

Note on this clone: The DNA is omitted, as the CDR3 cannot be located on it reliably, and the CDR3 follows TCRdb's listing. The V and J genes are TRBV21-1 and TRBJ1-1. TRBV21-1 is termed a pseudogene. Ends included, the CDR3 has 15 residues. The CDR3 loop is CASSKVGLGSTEAFF.

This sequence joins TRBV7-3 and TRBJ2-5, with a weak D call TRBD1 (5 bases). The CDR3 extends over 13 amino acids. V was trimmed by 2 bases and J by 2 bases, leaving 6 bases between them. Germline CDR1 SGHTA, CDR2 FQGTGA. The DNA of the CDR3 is TGTGCCAGCAGCTTAGACAGACAAGAGACCCAGTACTTC. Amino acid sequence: CASSLDRQETQYF.